The 30 T cell receptor beta chains below all came from one sample that was sequenced in a study of T cell responses to AZD1222 COVID-19 vaccine. Assay used: immunoSEQ multiplex PCR; TCRdb lists only in-frame clones, some missing. The sample lists some 96,000 clones, about 86% occurring once. Sequences were derived from peripheral blood, sampled on day 0 of AZD1222 vaccination. The receptors were sampled from an adult in good health.

This chain connects TRBV18 to TRBJ1-2, with TRBD1 identical over 9 bases. This CDR3 region has 14 residues. The J segment lost 13 bases and the V segment lost 1 base, leaving 10 bases of the junction unmatched. Germline V gene sequence: CDR1 KGHSH, CDR2 LQKENI. CDR3 coding DNA: TGTGCCAGCTCACCACTCCGGGACAGGGCCGCAGTCACCTTC. Its protein product is CASSPLRDRAAVTF.

This chain uses TRBV7-9 with TRBJ1-2; D gene ambiguous. The CDR3 contains 14 residues. V lost 1 base, J lost 6 bases, and 12 bases lay in between. Per germline, CDR1 SEHNR and CDR2 FQNEAQ (reference sequence). CDR3 DNA: TGTGCCAGCAGCTTAGGGGGTGGCGGCGATGGCTACACCTTC. Protein product: CASSLGGGGDGYTF.

V usage is TRBV5-4 and J usage is TRBJ1-6; TRBD1 is a possible D gene (5 bases). Germline CDR1 is SGHNT and CDR2 is YYREEE (reference sequence). CDR3 length: 15 amino acids. Trimming pared 0 bases from V and 5 bases from J, leaving 9 bases between. In DNA, the CDR3 is TGTGCCAGCAGCTTGGAGGAGGGGAATAATTCACCCCTCCACTTT. Amino acids: CASSLEEGNNSPLHF. Full variable domain (missing parts from reference TRBV5-4 and TRBJ1-6): ETGVTQSPTHLIKTRGQQVTLRCSSQSGHNTVSWYQQALGQGPQFIFQYYREEENGRGNFPPRFSGLQFPNYSSELNVNALELDDSALYLCASSLEEGNNSPLHFGNGTRLTVT.

This sequence joins TRBV4-1 and TRBJ2-7; D is ambiguous. The CDR3 spans 16 residues. V was trimmed by 0 bases and J by 6 bases, leaving 18 bases between them. Germline CDR1 MGHRA, CDR2 YSYEKL. CDR3 in DNA: TGCGCCAGCAGCCAAGATCGGAGATCTCCGTGGGGCGAGCAGTACTTC. Protein product: CASSQDRRSPWGEQYF.

This clone was counted once. V is TRBV5-1 and J is TRBJ1-1; D may be TRBD1 (6 bases). V lost 2 bases and J 6 bases, leaving 8 bases between the germline ends. CDR1 and CDR2 (germline): SGHRS, YFSETQ. This CDR3 is 12 amino acids long. Here the CDR3 reads CASSLQGSEAFF. The CDR3 DNA reads TGCGCCAGCAGCTTACAGGGCTCTGAAGCTTTCTTT.

The rearrangement uses TRBV13 and TRBJ2-7, with D unresolved. V lost 3 bases, J lost 6 bases, and 15 bases lay in between. CDR1 is PRHDT and CDR2 is FYEKMQ in the germline V gene (reference sequence). The CDR3 is 14 amino acids. CDR3 bases: TGTGCCAGCAGCTTTCCGGGTCCTCAGACCGAGCAGTACTTC. Protein product: CASSFPGPQTEQYF.

J is TRBJ2-3 and V is TRBV4-3, with 7 bases lining up with TRBD2. The trim removed 2 bases at V and 2 bases at J, leaving 22 bases unmatched. CDR3 size: 21 residues. Germline V CDR1 and CDR2: LGHNA, YSLEER. CDR3 nucleotides: TGCGCCAGCAGCCAACCGGCTCGTCTAGCGGTAAACCCGGGACTCACAGATACGCAGTATTTT. Amino acids: CASSQPARLAVNPGLTDTQYF.

The gene calls are TRBV21-1 and TRBJ1-1. TRBV21-1 is designated a pseudogene. CDR3 length: 16 residues. Written as DNA, the CDR3 is TGTGCCAGCAGCAAGGGTCTTTTGGGAGGAATCACTGAAGCTTTCTTT. Encoded protein: CASSKGLLGGITEAFF.

The genes are TRBV7-9 and TRBJ2-7; 7 bases are a match to TRBD1. Per germline, CDR1 SEHNR and CDR2 FQNEAQ (reference sequence). V gave up 5 bases and J gave up 5 bases; unmatched junction bases: 6. This CDR3 contains 13 residues. CDR3 nucleotides: TGTGCCAGCAGCGCAATTGGGACAGACGAGCAGTACTTC. Encoded protein: CASSAIGTDEQYF.

The V call is TRBV6-5, the J call TRBJ2-2, with D perhaps matching TRBD1 or TRBD2 (7 bases each). CDR1 is MNHEY and CDR2 is SVGAGI in the germline V gene. V was cut by 7 bases and J by 5 bases, with 17 bases left in between. The CDR3 extends over 15 amino acids. This chain's CDR3 is CASTQGGAGTGELFF. The CDR3, as DNA: TGTGCCAGCACTCAGGGGGGGGCGGGGACCGGGGAGCTGTTTTTT.

This clone has a handful of counts. The chain joins TRBV30 to TRBJ1-5, with D perhaps matching TRBD1 (6 bases). With 0 bases removed from V and 2 bases from J, the gap between germline ends came to 8 bases. The germline CDR1 and CDR2 sequences are GTSNPN and SVGIG (reference sequence). CDR3 length equals 14 residues. DNA for the CDR3: TGTGCCTGGAGTGTAGCAGGGGGCAATCAGCCCCAGCATTTT. The encoded protein is CAWSVAGGNQPQHF.

This chain uses TRBV5-1 with TRBJ1-4, with D perhaps TRBD1 (5 bases). V was pared by 4 bases and J by 4 bases, with 11 bases between. The CDR3 length is 14 residues. Germline V CDR1 and CDR2: SGHRS, YFSETQ. The CDR3 reads CASSLGEFNEKLFF. The CDR3 nucleotides are TGCGCCAGCAGCCTAGGGGAGTTTAATGAAAAACTGTTTTTT.

The chain uses TRBV18 and TRBJ2-2; perhaps TRBD2 as D (6 bases). CDR3 size: 15 residues. The V and J ends lost 4 bases and 2 bases respectively, with 11 bases between them. The germline CDR1 and CDR2 sequences are KGHSH and LQKENI. In nucleotides, the CDR3 is TGTGCCAGCTCACGGGAGGAGGATAACACCGGGGAGCTGTTTTTT. It yields the protein CASSREEDNTGELFF.

The chain recombines TRBV4-1 with TRBJ1-1; D remains ambiguous. Trimming shortened V by 4 bases and J by 5 bases, and 14 bases separated the two germline ends. Germline CDR1 is MGHRA and CDR2 is YSYEKL. The CDR3 runs to 14 residues. The CDR3 bases are TGCGCCAGCAGCCGGCAGACCCCGGGGACTGAAGCTTTCTTT. Amino acids: CASSRQTPGTEAFF.

The CDR3 spells CSASMAGGPQHF. CDR3 DNA: TGCAGTGCTAGTATGGCCGGGGGGCCCCAGCATTTT. V usage is TRBV20-1 and J usage is TRBJ1-5; maybe TRBD1 (5 bases). The germline gives CDR1 DFQATT, CDR2 SNEGSKA (reference sequence). The ends were cut back, 3 bases at V and 9 bases at J, with 12 bases in the middle. The CDR3 is 12 residues long.

The V call is TRBV6-5, the J call TRBJ1-3; D remains unclear. Germline V gene lookup returns CDR1 MNHEY and CDR2 SVGAGI. The CDR3 spans 16 residues. Trimming shortened V by 0 bases and J by 3 bases, and 12 bases separated the two germline ends. The CDR3: CASSYSGVGYGNTIYF. Written as DNA, the CDR3 is TGTGCCAGCAGTTACTCTGGGGTAGGGTATGGAAACACCATATATTTT.

The chain links TRBV29-1 to TRBJ1-1; D remains ambiguous. Deletions cut 2 bases from V and 9 bases from J, with 10 bases between. The CDR3 runs 11 residues. Germline CDR1 is SQVTM and CDR2 is ANQGSEA. This CDR3 is CSVEIENKAFF. The CDR3 DNA is TGCAGCGTTGAAATAGAGAATAAAGCTTTCTTT. Complete variable domain (other parts from reference TRBV29-1 and TRBJ1-1): SAVISQKPSRDICQRGTSLTIQCQVDSQVTMMFWYRQQPGQSLTLIATANQGSEATYESGFVIDKFPISRPNLTFSTLTVSNMSPEDSSIYLCSVEIENKAFFGQGTRLTVV.

This chain connects TRBV11-3 to TRBJ2-3; D is possibly TRBD1 (6 bases). CDR1 and CDR2 from the germline V gene are SGHNT and YENEEA. CDR3 length: 15 amino acids. Trimming left V 2 bases short and J 2 bases short, with 11 bases between. Here the CDR3 reads CASSLPRTVTDTQYF. The CDR3 bases are TGTGCCAGCAGCTTACCCAGGACAGTCACAGATACGCAGTATTTT.

The chain joins TRBV2 to TRBJ2-7; D unresolved. Trimming took off 2 bases at V and 6 bases at J, with 14 bases between the two ends. CDR1 SNHLY and CDR2 FYNNEI come from the germline V gene. This CDR3 comprises 14 residues. CDR3 DNA sequence: TGTGCCAGCAGTGAAAATTTACGGGTGACCGAGCAGTACTTC. It codes for CASSENLRVTEQYF.

The chain combines TRBV24-1 with TRBJ2-7, with 7 nucleotides matching TRBD1. Germline V CDR1 and CDR2: KGHDR, SFDVKD. V lost 3 bases to trimming and J lost 5 bases; unmatched junction nucleotides: 9. This CDR3 comprises 15 residues. DNA of the CDR3: TGTGCCACCAGTGATCCAGGGGGACAGCCTAACGAGCAGTACTTC. It translates to CATSDPGGQPNEQYF.

This clone was counted a single time. The chain joins TRBV7-9 to TRBJ2-3; TRBD2 agrees at 8 bases. V shed 1 base and J 3 bases; nucleotides not matched to a gene: 6. The CDR3 covers 16 residues. Per the germline V gene, CDR1 is SEHNR and CDR2 is FQNEAQ (reference sequence). CDR3 residues: CASSLVTGGLTDTQYF. For the CDR3, the DNA is TGTGCCAGCAGCTTAGTTACGGGAGGGCTTACAGATACGCAGTATTTT.

The gene calls are TRBV15 and TRBJ2-7, with D hard to call. V lost 4 bases and J 2 bases, leaving 12 bases between the germline ends. The CDR3 runs 14 residues. The germline CDR1 and CDR2 sequences are LNHNV and YYDKDF (reference sequence). The CDR3 here is CATSTTHGPYEQYF. CDR3 nucleotides: TGTGCCACCAGCACGACCCATGGACCCTACGAGCAGTACTTC.

This clone counts as medium-sized. The chain carries TRBV6-2 or TRBV6-3 and TRBJ1-2; D might be TRBD1 (6 bases). Germline values: CDR1 MNHEY, CDR2 SVGEGT. This CDR3 region has 13 residues. V lost 5 bases and J 10 bases, leaving 17 bases between the germline ends. The CDR3: CASSNPWDKNYTF. DNA for the CDR3: TGTGCCAGCAGTAACCCCTGGGACAAAAACTACACCTTC.

The gene calls are TRBV5-1 and TRBJ2-5, with TRBD1 matching 7 bases. This CDR3 has 13 amino acids. Germline trimming cut 10 bases from V and 1 base from J; bases unmatched to any gene: 7. Germline assignment: CDR1 SGHRS and CDR2 YFSETQ. The CDR3 DNA follows: TGCGCCTCATTCCGGGACAGCCAAGAGACCCAGTACTTC. Residues: CASFRDSQETQYF.

In regard to this clone: Other nucleotide sequences from this sample produce the same CDR3. V gene TRBV19 combines with J gene TRBJ1-1, with D hard to call. The CDR3 contains 13 residues. CDR1 and CDR2 (germline): LNHDA, SQIVND (reference sequence). Between the trimmed V and J ends, which lost 6 bases and 1 base, there was a span of 9 bases. The CDR3 DNA reads as TGTGCCAGTAGCCTCGTCGGGAACACTGAAGCTTTCTTT. Its protein product is CASSLVGNTEAFF.

The rearrangement uses TRBV7-9 and TRBJ1-4, with D tentatively TRBD1 (5 bases). This CDR3 region has 15 residues. CDR1 and CDR2 from the germline V gene are SEHNR and FQNEAQ (reference sequence). V lost 5 bases to trimming and J lost 6 bases, with 16 bases between them. CDR3: CASSGGVEGYEKLFF. The CDR3 bases are TGTGCCAGCAGCGGAGGGGTGGAAGGGTATGAAAAACTGTTTTTT.

The CDR3 here is CASSRTGPNTEAFF. The CDR3 DNA is TGTGCCAGCAGCCGGACAGGGCCAAACACTGAAGCTTTCTTT. This chain joins TRBV7-9 and TRBJ1-1; the match to TRBD1 covers 8 bases. Germline lookup yields CDR1 SEHNR and CDR2 FQNEAQ (reference sequence). This CDR3 comprises 14 residues. The V gene end was trimmed by 5 bases and the J gene end by 2 bases; junction bases not matched to a gene: 4.

This chain joins TRBV7-8 and TRBJ1-5; possibly TRBD1 for D (5 bases). Trimming took off 5 bases at V and 1 base at J, with 6 bases between the two ends. There are 13 residues in the CDR3. Germline values: CDR1 SGHVS, CDR2 FQNEAQ. DNA for the CDR3: TGTGCCAGCAGCCGACAGAGCAATCAGCCCCAGCATTTT. Protein sequence: CASSRQSNQPQHF.

J is TRBJ1-1 and V is TRBV28; TRBD1 aligns across 8 bases. This CDR3 is built from 22 residues. In germline, CDR1 is MDHEN, CDR2 SYDVKM. The junction had 23 bases not matched to a gene; V was cut back by 2 bases and J by 0 bases. The CDR3 DNA sequence: TGTGCCAGCAGTTTACCCCCTGTTGGACAGGGTGGCATTGTACCCATGAACACTGAAGCTTTCTTT. Its translation is CASSLPPVGQGGIVPMNTEAFF.

The chain links TRBV7-2 to TRBJ2-1; D is uncertain. CDR3 length: 12 residues. In germline, CDR1 is SGHTA, CDR2 FQGNSA. Trimming took 2 bases from V and 4 from J, leaving 3 bases between them. The CDR3 sequence is CASSLSYNEQFF. The DNA of the CDR3 is TGTGCCAGCAGCTTATCATACAATGAGCAGTTCTTC. The full variable domain, its missing parts supplied by reference TRBV7-2 and TRBJ2-1, is GAGVSQSPSNKVTEKGKDVELRCDPISGHTALYWYRQSLGQGLEFLIYFQGNSAPDKSGLPSDRFSAERTGGSVSTLTIQRTQQEDSAVYLCASSLSYNEQFFGPGTRLTVL.